A selection of T cell receptor beta chains follows, all from one sample in a study of T cell responses to AZD1222 COVID-19 vaccine. TCRdb keeps only in-frame clones here, not all; method: immunoSEQ multiplex PCR. Found here are about 140,000 clones, roughly 87% of them singletons; the top ten hold approximately 6.2%. Sequencing was performed on peripheral blood, taken 28 days after the second AZD1222 dose. The receptors come from an adult who received the AZD1222 COVID-19 vaccine. The CDR3 runs from the conserved cysteine through the conserved F or W. The D gene is left open where the match is weak. Clone sizes are given selectively: once, few, many, or a class where the clone is expanded.

clone size	V gene	D gene	J gene	CDR3 protein	CDR3 DNA
-	TRBV5-1	-	TRBJ2-4	CASSLFGEQNIQYF	TGCGCCAGCAGCTTGTTCGGGGAACAAAACATTCAGTACTTC
once	TRBV9	TRBD1	TRBJ2-5	CASSTTGQGSTQYF	TGTGCCAGCAGCACGACAGGGCAGGGTTCGACGCAGTACTTC
-	TRBV6-5	-	TRBJ1-5	CASSMRQLNQPQHF	TGTGCCAGCAGCATGAGACAGCTTAATCAGCCCCAGCATTTT
-	TRBV15	-	TRBJ2-7	CATSSRTGTYEQYF	TGTGCCACCAGCAGTCGGACGGGGACCTACGAGCAGTACTTC
-	TRBV5-4	-	TRBJ1-2	CASSSPYSRDRRFLNYGYTF	TGTGCCAGCAGCTCCCCGTACAGTAGAGACAGGCGGTTTTTAAACTATGGCTACACCTTC
-	TRBV18	-	TRBJ2-3	CASSQGGGPTDTQYF	TGTGCCAGCTCGCAGGGGGGGGGCCCAACAGATACGCAGTATTTT
-	TRBV28	-	TRBJ2-1	CASSFRGNEQFF	TGTGCCAGCAGTTTTCGGGGGAATGAGCAGTTCTTC
-	TRBV27	-	TRBJ2-2	CASSWDLNTGELFF	TGTGCCAGCAGTTGGGACTTGAACACCGGGGAGCTGTTTTTT
-	TRBV3-1/TRBV3-2	-	TRBJ2-6	CASTGAGANVLTF	TGTGCCAGCACCGGGGCCGGGGCCAACGTCCTGACTTTC
-	TRBV6-1	TRBD1	TRBJ1-2	CASSDDRDRGQYGYTF	TGTGCCAGCAGTGACGATAGGGACAGGGGGCAATATGGCTACACCTTC
-	TRBV29-1	-	TRBJ1-3	CSVEGGAGGNTIYF	TGCAGCGTTGAAGGGGGGGCAGGCGGAAACACCATATATTTT
-	TRBV3-1/TRBV3-2	-	TRBJ1-3	CASSQGVRGKAGNTIYF	TGTGCCAGCAGCCAGGGGGTTAGAGGGAAGGCTGGAAACACCATATATTTT
once	TRBV14	-	TRBJ2-2	CASSLGTGLGAGELFF	TGTGCCAGCAGCCTAGGGACCGGCCTCGGTGCCGGGGAGCTGTTTTTT
once	TRBV4-2	-	TRBJ2-1	CASSQGGDLSYNEQFF	TGTGCCAGCAGCCAAGGGGGAGACCTATCCTACAATGAGCAGTTCTTC
-	TRBV5-5	-	TRBJ2-3	CASRAQGPDTQYF	TGTGCCAGCAGGGCTCAGGGCCCCGATACGCAGTATTTT
-	TRBV10-1	-	TRBJ2-5	CASSESTRVFGETQYF	TGCGCCAGCAGTGAGTCGACGCGGGTTTTTGGGGAGACCCAGTACTTC
-	TRBV25-1	-	TRBJ1-5	CASSEGAGRNQPQHF	TGTGCCAGCAGTGAAGGGGCAGGGCGCAATCAGCCCCAGCATTTT
-	TRBV6-2/TRBV6-3	TRBD1	TRBJ2-7	CASSDIGDRGSYEQYF	TGTGCCAGCAGTGATATCGGGGACAGGGGCTCCTACGAGCAGTACTTC
-	TRBV28	TRBD1	TRBJ1-2	CASSLMGDSPIPLYGYTF	TGTGCCAGCAGTTTAATGGGGGACAGCCCCATACCCCTCTATGGCTACACCTTC
-	TRBV4-1	-	TRBJ2-4	CASSQEGMGHIQYF	TGCGCCAGCAGCCAAGAGGGGATGGGTCACATTCAGTACTTC
many	TRBV19	TRBD1	TRBJ1-5	CASSTTTGVSNQPQHF	TGTGCCAGTAGTACTACGACAGGGGTGAGCAATCAGCCCCAGCATTTT
-	TRBV9	TRBD2	TRBJ2-1	CASSVGTSGNYNEQFF	TGTGCCAGCAGCGTTGGGACTAGCGGGAACTACAATGAGCAGTTCTTC
-	TRBV5-1	-	TRBJ1-4	CASSLGGAANEKLFF	TGCGCCAGCAGCCTCGGGGGGGCGGCTAATGAAAAACTGTTTTTT
-	TRBV5-1	TRBD1	TRBJ2-7	CASSPGQGASEQYF	TGCGCCAGCAGCCCTGGGCAGGGGGCGAGCGAGCAGTACTTC
-	TRBV6-6	TRBD2	TRBJ2-1	CASSYSGGSNEQFF	TGTGCCAGCAGTTACTCCGGGGGGAGTAATGAGCAGTTCTTC